This TCR beta chain was sequenced during a study of CD8 T cells in ankylosing spondylitis. V lost 4 bases and J lost 4, with 24 bases in between. The CDR3 has 17 residues. Germline V gives CDR1 SGHRS, CDR2 YFSETQ. It was by quantitative 5'-RACE with molecular barcodes that TCR beta libraries were made. MiXCR was run by TCRdb on the 5' RACE reads, yielding one entry per CDR3 protein. The sample records hundreds of thousands of distinct CDR3 sequences, roughly 20% being singletons. The clonotype originates from a female donor with ankylosing spondylitis or in good health (not recorded which). This chain links TRBV5-1 with TRBJ2-7; a possible D gene is TRBD2 (7 bases). The specimen was blood, either unsorted or a sorted T cell fraction (not recorded which). Written as DNA, the CDR3 is TGCGCCAGCAGCCTGGGGGGCGGGAGTGTTCCACGGTACGAGCAGTACTTC. It encodes CASSLGGGSVPRYEQYF.